A selection of T cell receptor beta chains follows, all from one sample in a study of cytomegalovirus exposure and HLA in healthy donors. Here immunoSEQ multiplex PCR was the method, and the copy in TCRdb shows in-frame clones only, minus some. Its table records approximately 110,000 clones. Source material: PBMCs. The receptors were sampled from a man younger than 30 in good health and CMV-seronegative. Each CDR3 is given with its conserved first and last residue. A D gene is named only where the DNA matches it firmly.

d_gene: -; v_gene: TRBV5-1; j_gene: TRBJ2-5; CDR3nt: TGCGCCAGCAGCTTGGCTGTCCCCTGGGCGGAGACCCAGTACTTC; CDR3aa: CASSLAVPWAETQYF
d_gene: -; v_gene: TRBV4-1; j_gene: TRBJ1-2; CDR3nt: TGCGCCAGCAGCCAGGCTCTGGGAGGCGTCCGGGGCTACACCTTC; CDR3aa: CASSQALGGVRGYTF
d_gene: -; v_gene: TRBV9; j_gene: TRBJ2-3; CDR3nt: TGTGCCAGCAGCGTAGGAATGGGCGGGAGCACAGATACGCAGTATTTT; CDR3aa: CASSVGMGGSTDTQYF
d_gene: -; v_gene: TRBV10-3; j_gene: TRBJ1-1; CDR3nt: TGTGCCATCAGTGATTATCGTAGGGGTCAGAATCAACGACCAAGTCCCACGAACACTGAAGCTTTCTTT; CDR3aa: CAISDYRRGQNQRPSPTNTEAFF
d_gene: -; v_gene: TRBV2; j_gene: TRBJ2-7; CDR3nt: TGTGCCAGCAGTGACAGGGTGGGACACGAGCAGTACTTC; CDR3aa: CASSDRVGHEQYF
d_gene: -; v_gene: TRBV6-1; j_gene: TRBJ1-6; CDR3nt: TGTGCCAGCAGTGGGGTTTACAGAATTTATAATTCACCCCTCCACTTT; CDR3aa: CASSGVYRIYNSPLHF
d_gene: TRBD1; v_gene: TRBV7-6; j_gene: TRBJ2-3; CDR3nt: TGTGCCAGCAGCGCCGGACAGGGACCTTATACGCAGTATTTT; CDR3aa: CASSAGQGPYTQYF
d_gene: TRBD1; v_gene: TRBV27; j_gene: TRBJ1-2; CDR3nt: TGTGCCAGCAGACAACCGCCCGGGACAGGGGCCGCCTATGGCTACACCTTC; CDR3aa: CASRQPPGTGAAYGYTF
d_gene: -; v_gene: TRBV27; j_gene: TRBJ1-5; CDR3nt: TGTGCCAGCAGTTTATTTCAGGGCCCTCCCCAGCATTTT; CDR3aa: CASSLFQGPPQHF
d_gene: -; v_gene: TRBV6-4; j_gene: TRBJ2-2; CDR3nt: TGTGCCAGCAGTGAAACATTCACCGGGGAGCTGTTTTTT; CDR3aa: CASSETFTGELFF
d_gene: TRBD1; v_gene: TRBV7-2; j_gene: TRBJ2-1; CDR3nt: TGTGCCAGCAGCGATGGACAGGGTCGGAACAATGAGCAGTTCTTC; CDR3aa: CASSDGQGRNNEQFF
d_gene: TRBD1; v_gene: TRBV29-1; j_gene: TRBJ1-3; CDR3nt: TGCAGCGTGGGACAGGGGGCTTCTGGAAACACCATATATTTT; CDR3aa: CSVGQGASGNTIYF
d_gene: TRBD1; v_gene: TRBV5-4; j_gene: TRBJ2-7; CDR3nt: TGTGCCAGCAGCACACAGGGGAAGGCCTCCTACGAGCAGTACTTC; CDR3aa: CASSTQGKASYEQYF
d_gene: -; v_gene: TRBV6-4; j_gene: TRBJ2-6; CDR3nt: TGTGCCAGCAGTGACGGGGGGGCCGGGGCCAACGTCCTGACTTTC; CDR3aa: CASSDGGAGANVLTF
d_gene: -; v_gene: TRBV7-8; j_gene: TRBJ1-1; CDR3nt: TGTGCCAGCAGCTTAGCGCGGAACACTGAAGCTTTCTTT; CDR3aa: CASSLARNTEAFF
d_gene: TRBD1; v_gene: TRBV4-2; j_gene: TRBJ1-2; CDR3nt: TGTGCCAGCAGCCAAGCTGACAGGGCAGACTATGGCTACACCTTC; CDR3aa: CASSQADRADYGYTF
d_gene: TRBD1; v_gene: TRBV18; j_gene: TRBJ2-1; CDR3nt: TGTGCCAGCTATGACCGGACAGGGATACTTTGGGATGAGCAGTTCTTC; CDR3aa: CASYDRTGILWDEQFF
d_gene: TRBD1; v_gene: TRBV30; j_gene: TRBJ1-4; CDR3nt: TGTGCCTGGAGTAGTAAGGGACAGGGAGGTGAAAAACTGTTTTTT; CDR3aa: CAWSSKGQGGEKLFF
d_gene: -; v_gene: TRBV4-1; j_gene: TRBJ1-2; CDR3nt: TGCGCCAGCAGCCCTCTGGGGGCGGACTATGGCTACACCTTC; CDR3aa: CASSPLGADYGYTF
d_gene: -; v_gene: TRBV5-1; j_gene: TRBJ2-7; CDR3nt: TGCGCCAGCAGCATCTCCGGACAGACCTACGAGCAGTACTTC; CDR3aa: CASSISGQTYEQYF
d_gene: TRBD1; v_gene: TRBV10-3; j_gene: TRBJ2-2; CDR3nt: TGTGCCATCAGTGAGTCGAGGGACAGGGTCTACACCGGGGAGCTGTTTTTT; CDR3aa: CAISESRDRVYTGELFF
d_gene: TRBD1; v_gene: TRBV28; j_gene: TRBJ2-7; CDR3nt: TGTGCCAGCAGGACAAGGACAGGTGTGTACGAGCAGTACTTC; CDR3aa: CASRTRTGVYEQYF
d_gene: -; v_gene: TRBV27; j_gene: TRBJ2-3; CDR3nt: TGTGCCAGCAGTCTACTTCTATCCCCCGGGGGCACAGATACGCAGTATTTT; CDR3aa: CASSLLLSPGGTDTQYF
d_gene: -; v_gene: TRBV10-2; j_gene: TRBJ2-5; CDR3nt: TGCGCCAGCAGTGGGGAGGCCAGGCTTTTTACGGAGACCCAGTACTTC; CDR3aa: CASSGEARLFTETQYF
d_gene: -; v_gene: TRBV2; j_gene: TRBJ2-3; CDR3nt: TGTGCCAGCGGAGTCGCCCCTCCGGAGAGCACAGATACGCAGTATTTT; CDR3aa: CASGVAPPESTDTQYF
d_gene: -; v_gene: TRBV5-4; j_gene: TRBJ1-6; CDR3nt: TGTGCCAGCAGCTTGCTCAGCGATAATTCACCCCTCCACTTT; CDR3aa: CASSLLSDNSPLHF
d_gene: TRBD1; v_gene: TRBV5-4; j_gene: TRBJ1-2; CDR3nt: TGTGCCAGCAGCATACAGGGGGCGCCTGGCGGCTACACCTTC; CDR3aa: CASSIQGAPGGYTF
d_gene: TRBD1; v_gene: TRBV28; j_gene: TRBJ2-7; CDR3nt: TGTGCCTCCACCGGGACAGACAAAAACTACGAGCAGTACTTC; CDR3aa: CASTGTDKNYEQYF